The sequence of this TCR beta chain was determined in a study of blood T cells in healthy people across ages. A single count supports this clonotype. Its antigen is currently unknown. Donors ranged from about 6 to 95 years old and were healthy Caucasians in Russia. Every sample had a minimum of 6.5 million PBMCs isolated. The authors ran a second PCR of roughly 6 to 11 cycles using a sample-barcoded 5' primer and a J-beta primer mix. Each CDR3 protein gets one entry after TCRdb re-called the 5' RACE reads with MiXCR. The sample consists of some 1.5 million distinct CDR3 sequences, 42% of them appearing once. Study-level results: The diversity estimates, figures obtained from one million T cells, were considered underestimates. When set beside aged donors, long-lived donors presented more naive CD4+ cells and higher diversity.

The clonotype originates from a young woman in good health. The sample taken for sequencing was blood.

The CDR3 sequence is CASSFGQGVLDGYTF. The CDR3 DNA follows: TGTGCCAGCAGTTTCGGACAGGGGGTCTTAGATGGCTACACCTTC. The chain is built from TRBV27 and TRBJ1-2; the match to TRBD1 covers 10 bases. Losses at the gene ends were 3 bases for V and 6 bases for J; bases not matched to a gene: 7. The CDR3 has 15 amino acids. Germline V lookup: CDR1 MNHEY, CDR2 SMNVEV (reference sequence).